This T cell receptor beta chain was captured in a study of T cell responses to AZD1222 COVID-19 vaccine. Broader study findings: White British people made up most donors, females outnumbered males, and clonal diversity was possibly underestimated. Among AZD1222 vaccinees, only 5 to 7 were seropositive at baseline. Vaccine-related CD4 TCRs covered spike, predominating at 160-218 and 743-854.

Generated by immunoSEQ multiplex PCR, the TCRdb table keeps only in-frame clones and is missing some. The sample lists over 75,000 clones, 75% to 90% occurring once. The trim removed 8 bases at V and 2 bases at J, leaving 2 bases unmatched. The CDR3 contains 14 residues. Germline CDR1 reads MNHNY; CDR2 reads SVGAGI (reference sequence). In this sample, this clone turned up once. Its specificity is not known. The clonotype was recovered from an adult in good health. Sequenced material: peripheral blood, taken on day 0 of AZD1222 vaccination. This rearrangement joins TRBV6-6 to TRBJ2-6, with 8 nucleotides matching TRBD2. In DNA form, the CDR3 reads TGTGCCAGCTACGGGAGGGCTGGGGCCAACGTCCTGACTTTC. Translation: CASYGRAGANVLTF.